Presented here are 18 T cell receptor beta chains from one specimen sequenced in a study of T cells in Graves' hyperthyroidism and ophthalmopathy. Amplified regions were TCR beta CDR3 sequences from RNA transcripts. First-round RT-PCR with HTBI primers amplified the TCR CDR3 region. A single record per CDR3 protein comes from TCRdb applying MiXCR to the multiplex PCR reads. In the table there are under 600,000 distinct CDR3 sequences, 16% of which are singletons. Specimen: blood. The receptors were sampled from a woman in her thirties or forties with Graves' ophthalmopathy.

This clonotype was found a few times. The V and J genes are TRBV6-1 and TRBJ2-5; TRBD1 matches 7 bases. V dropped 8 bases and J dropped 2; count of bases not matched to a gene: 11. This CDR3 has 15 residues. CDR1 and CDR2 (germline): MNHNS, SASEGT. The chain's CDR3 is CASRSEGAGQETQYF. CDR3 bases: TGTGCCAGCCGCTCAGAGGGGGCCGGTCAAGAGACCCAGTACTTC.

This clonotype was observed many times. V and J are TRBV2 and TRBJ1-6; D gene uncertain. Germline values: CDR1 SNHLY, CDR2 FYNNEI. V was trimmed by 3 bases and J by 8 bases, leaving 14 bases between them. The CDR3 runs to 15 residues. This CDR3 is CASSDNPIDDSPLHF. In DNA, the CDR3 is TGTGCCAGCAGTGATAATCCCATAGACGATTCACCCCTCCACTTT.

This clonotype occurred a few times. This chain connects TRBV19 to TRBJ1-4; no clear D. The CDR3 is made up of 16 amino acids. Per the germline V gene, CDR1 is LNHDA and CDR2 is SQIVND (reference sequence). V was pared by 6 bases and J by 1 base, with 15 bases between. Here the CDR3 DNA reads TGTGCCAGTAGAGTAGGGCCCCTAGGAACTAATGAAAAACTGTTTTTT. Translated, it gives CASRVGPLGTNEKLFF. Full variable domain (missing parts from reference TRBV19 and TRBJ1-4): DGGITQSPKYLFRKEGQNVTLSCEQNLNHDAMYWYRQDPGQGLRLIYYSQIVNDFQKGDIAEGYSVSREKKESFPLTVTSAQKNPTAFYLCASRVGPLGTNEKLFFGSGTQLSVL.

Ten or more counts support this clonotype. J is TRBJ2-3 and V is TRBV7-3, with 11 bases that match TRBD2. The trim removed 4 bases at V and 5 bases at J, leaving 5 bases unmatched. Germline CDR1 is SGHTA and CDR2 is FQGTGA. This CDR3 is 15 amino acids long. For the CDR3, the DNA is TGTGCCAGCAGCTCCGTAGCGGGAGGGGGAGATACGCAGTATTTT. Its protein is CASSSVAGGGDTQYF.

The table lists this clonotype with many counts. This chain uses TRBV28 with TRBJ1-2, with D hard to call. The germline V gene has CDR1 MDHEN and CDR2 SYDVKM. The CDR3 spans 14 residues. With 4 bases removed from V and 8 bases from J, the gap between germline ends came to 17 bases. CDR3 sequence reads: CASSSSGQREGYTF. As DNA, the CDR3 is TGTGCCAGCAGTTCCTCAGGTCAGAGAGAAGGCTACACCTTC.

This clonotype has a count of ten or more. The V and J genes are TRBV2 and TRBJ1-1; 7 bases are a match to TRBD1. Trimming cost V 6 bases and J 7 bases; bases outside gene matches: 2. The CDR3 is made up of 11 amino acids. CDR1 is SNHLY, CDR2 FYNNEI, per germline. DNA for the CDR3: TGTGCCAGCAGGGGACAGATTGAAGCTTTCTTT. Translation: CASRGQIEAFF.

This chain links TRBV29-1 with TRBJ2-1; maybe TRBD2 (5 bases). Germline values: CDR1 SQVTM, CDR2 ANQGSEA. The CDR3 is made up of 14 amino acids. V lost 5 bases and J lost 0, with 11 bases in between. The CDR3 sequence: CSVSPRGSYNEQFF. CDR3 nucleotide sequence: TGCAGCGTTTCGCCCCGGGGCTCCTACAATGAGCAGTTCTTC.

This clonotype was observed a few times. Here the CDR3 reads CASSLNDAGNTEAFF. The DNA of the CDR3 is TGCGCCAGCAGCTTGAATGATGCGGGCAACACTGAAGCTTTCTTT. This chain uses TRBV5-1 with TRBJ1-1; D gene unclear. From germline, CDR1 is SGHRS and CDR2 YFSETQ. Trimming pared 1 base from V and 2 bases from J, leaving 12 bases between. The CDR3 loop spans 15 amino acids.

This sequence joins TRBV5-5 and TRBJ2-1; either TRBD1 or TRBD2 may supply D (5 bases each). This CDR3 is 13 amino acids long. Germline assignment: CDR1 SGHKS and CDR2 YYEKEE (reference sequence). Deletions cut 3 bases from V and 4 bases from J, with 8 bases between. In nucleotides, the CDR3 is TGTGCCAGCAGCTGGGACGAATACAATGAGCAGTTCTTC. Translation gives CASSWDEYNEQFF.

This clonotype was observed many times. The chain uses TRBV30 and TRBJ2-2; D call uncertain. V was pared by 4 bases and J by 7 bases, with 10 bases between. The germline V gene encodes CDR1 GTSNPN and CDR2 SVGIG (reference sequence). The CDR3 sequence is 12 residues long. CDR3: CAWTLDRGELFF. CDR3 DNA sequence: TGTGCCTGGACTTTGGACCGCGGGGAGCTGTTTTTT.

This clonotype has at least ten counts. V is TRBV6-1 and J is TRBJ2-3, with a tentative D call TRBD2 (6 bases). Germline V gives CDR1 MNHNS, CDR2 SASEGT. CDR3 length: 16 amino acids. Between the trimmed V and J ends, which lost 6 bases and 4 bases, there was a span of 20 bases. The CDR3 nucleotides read TGTGCCAGCAGACTCCGTGGGGAGGCTAGCGCAGATACGCAGTATTTT. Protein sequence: CASRLRGEASADTQYF.

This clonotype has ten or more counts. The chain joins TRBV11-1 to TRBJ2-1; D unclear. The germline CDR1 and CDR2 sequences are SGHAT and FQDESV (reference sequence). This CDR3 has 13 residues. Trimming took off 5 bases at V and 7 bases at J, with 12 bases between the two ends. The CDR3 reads CASSPGVQNEQFF. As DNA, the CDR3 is TGTGCCAGCAGCCCAGGAGTACAGAATGAGCAGTTCTTC.

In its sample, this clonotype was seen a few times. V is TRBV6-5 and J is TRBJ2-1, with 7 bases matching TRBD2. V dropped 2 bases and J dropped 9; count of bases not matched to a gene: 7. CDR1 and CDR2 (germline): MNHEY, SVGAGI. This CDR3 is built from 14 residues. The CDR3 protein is CASSYASGYSEQFF. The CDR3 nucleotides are TGTGCCAGCAGTTACGCTAGCGGCTACTCTGAGCAGTTCTTC.

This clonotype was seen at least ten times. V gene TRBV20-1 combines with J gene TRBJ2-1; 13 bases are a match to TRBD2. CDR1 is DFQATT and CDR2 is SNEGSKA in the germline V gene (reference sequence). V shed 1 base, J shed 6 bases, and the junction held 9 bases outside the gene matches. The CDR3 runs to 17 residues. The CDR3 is CSARGDGLAGVRNEQFF. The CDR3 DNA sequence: TGCAGTGCTAGAGGGGATGGACTAGCGGGAGTCCGCAATGAGCAGTTCTTC.

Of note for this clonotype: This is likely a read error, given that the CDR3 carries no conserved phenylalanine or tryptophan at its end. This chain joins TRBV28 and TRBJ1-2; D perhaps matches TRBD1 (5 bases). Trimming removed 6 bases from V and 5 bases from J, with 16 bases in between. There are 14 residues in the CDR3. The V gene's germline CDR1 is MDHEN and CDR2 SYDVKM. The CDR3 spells CASRLTGTQYGYTV. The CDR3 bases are TGTGCCAGCAGGCTCACCGGGACTCAATATGGCTACACCGTC.

The CDR3: CASSQLTSPTDTQYF. The DNA for the CDR3 is TGTGCCAGCAGCCAATTGACTAGCCCCACAGATACGCAGTATTTT. The chain carries TRBV3-1 and TRBJ2-3, with TRBD2 identical over 7 bases. V trimming: 2 bases; J trimming: 2 bases; junction bases outside the gene matches: 4. The germline CDR1 and CDR2 sequences are LGHDT and YNNKEL (reference sequence). There are 15 residues in the CDR3.

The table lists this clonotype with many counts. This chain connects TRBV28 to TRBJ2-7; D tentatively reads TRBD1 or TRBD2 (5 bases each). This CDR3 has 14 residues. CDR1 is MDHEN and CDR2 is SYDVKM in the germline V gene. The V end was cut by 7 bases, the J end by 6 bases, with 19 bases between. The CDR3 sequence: CASKPPGPIAEQYF. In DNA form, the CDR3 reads TGTGCCAGCAAGCCTCCGGGGCCTATTGCCGAGCAGTACTTC.

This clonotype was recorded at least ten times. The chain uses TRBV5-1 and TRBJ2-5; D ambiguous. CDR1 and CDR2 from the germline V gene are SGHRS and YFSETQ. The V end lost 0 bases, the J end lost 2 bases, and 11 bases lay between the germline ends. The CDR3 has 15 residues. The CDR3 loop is CASSLGRDQQETQYF. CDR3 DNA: TGCGCCAGCAGCTTGGGCAGAGACCAACAAGAGACCCAGTACTTC.